Each of the 20 T cell receptor beta chains below was sequenced from the same sample in a study of resident and recirculating memory T cells in vitiligo. The protocol was immunoSEQ multiplex PCR, while the TCRdb copy is restricted to in-frame clones and leaves out a portion. The table has tens of thousands of clones, roughly 90% seen once; the top ten hold 4.9%. Sequencing input: blood. All receptors derive from a male donor with vitiligo.

This chain joins TRBV5-6 and TRBJ1-2; D gene unclear. V lost 0 bases and J 8 bases, leaving 11 bases between the germline ends. This CDR3 has 13 amino acids. The V gene's germline CDR1 is SGHDT and CDR2 YYEEEE. The CDR3 loop reads CASSLERVNGYTF. The CDR3 DNA sequence: TGTGCCAGCAGCTTGGAGCGGGTGAACGGCTACACCTTC.

This chain uses TRBV6-1 with TRBJ2-7, with 8 bases identical to TRBD1. Losses at the gene ends were 4 bases for V and 3 bases for J; bases not matched to a gene: 8. CDR3 size: 15 residues. The germline V gene has CDR1 MNHNS and CDR2 SASEGT. This CDR3 is CASSGTGSHYYEQYF. The DNA of the CDR3 is TGTGCCAGCAGTGGGACAGGGTCTCACTACTACGAGCAGTACTTC.

The rearrangement links TRBV5-4 to TRBJ1-1; D perhaps matches TRBD1 (6 bases). CDR3 length equals 14 residues. The germline V gene encodes CDR1 SGHNT and CDR2 YYREEE (reference sequence). V was pared by 0 bases and J by 8 bases, with 14 bases between. CDR3 sequence (DNA): TGTGCCAGCAGCTTGGTGAATTCCGGGACAGAAGCTTTCTTT. Encoded protein: CASSLVNSGTEAFF.

This sequence joins TRBV27 and TRBJ2-7; 7 nucleotides match TRBD1. The J segment lost 3 bases and the V segment lost 6 bases, leaving 5 bases of the junction unmatched. Germline assignment: CDR1 MNHEY and CDR2 SMNVEV (reference sequence). The length of the CDR3 is 13 residues. CDR3 in amino acids: CASSAGGRYEQYF. The CDR3 DNA reads as TGTGCCAGCAGCGCAGGGGGTCGCTACGAGCAGTACTTC.

The chain employs TRBV5-6 and TRBJ1-6; possibly TRBD1 for D (5 bases). Germline CDR1 reads SGHDT; CDR2 reads YYEEEE. V dropped 3 bases and J dropped 7 bases, with 14 bases sitting between them. The CDR3 spans 15 residues. CDR3 DNA sequence: TGTGCCAGCAGCTGGCCGGGGGGTTTGAATTCACCCCTCCACTTT. Encoded protein: CASSWPGGLNSPLHF.

CDR3 loop: CASSLQRGNYGYTF. CDR3 nucleotide sequence: TGCGCCAGCAGCCTCCAACGCGGTAACTATGGCTACACCTTC. The chain links TRBV4-3 to TRBJ1-2; D is unclear. The CDR3 contains 14 residues. Trimming left V 4 bases short and J 1 base short, with 10 bases between. Germline lookup yields CDR1 LGHNA and CDR2 YSLEER.

The CDR3, as DNA: TGTGCCAGCAGCGGGGGGGTGAGGCCAGGCGTACAACATACCTACGAGCAGTACTTC. Translating it yields CASSGGVRPGVQHTYEQYF. The chain is built from TRBV7-2 and TRBJ2-7; TRBD2 matches 7 bases. The CDR3 extends over 19 amino acids. Losses at the gene ends were 5 bases for V and 2 bases for J; bases not matched to a gene: 21. Germline CDR1 is SGHTA and CDR2 is FQGNSA.

V is TRBV18 and J is TRBJ1-2, with D uncertain. V was clipped by 2 bases and J by 3 bases, with 13 bases between them. The CDR3 is made up of 15 amino acids. Looked up from germline, CDR1 is KGHSH and CDR2 is LQKENI. The CDR3 loop reads CASSPESGSHYGYTF. CDR3 sequence (DNA): TGTGCCAGCTCACCAGAATCGGGGAGCCACTATGGCTACACCTTC.

This clone was recorded once. This sequence joins TRBV6-6 and TRBJ2-2; no definite D call. Germline CDR1 is MNHNY and CDR2 is SVGAGI (reference sequence). The V and J ends lost 6 bases and 0 bases respectively, with 11 bases between them. This CDR3 spans 15 amino acids. The CDR3 DNA reads TGTGCCAGCAGGTCGGGTCGGTCGAACACCGGGGAGCTGTTTTTT. It is translated as CASRSGRSNTGELFF.

The V gene is TRBV6-1, the J gene TRBJ2-7, with 11 positions matching TRBD1. The ends lost 6 bases at V and 4 bases at J; junction bases unmatched: 8. CDR1 is MNHNS and CDR2 is SASEGT in the germline V gene. The CDR3 has 15 amino acids. The CDR3 spells CASRPGQGGGYEQYF. CDR3 sequence (DNA): TGTGCCAGCAGGCCGGGACAGGGGGGAGGTTACGAGCAGTACTTC.

V usage is TRBV15 and J usage is TRBJ2-7, with 7 bases that match TRBD2. Looked up from germline, CDR1 is LNHNV and CDR2 is YYDKDF (reference sequence). The CDR3 sequence is 13 residues long. V trimming: 4 bases; J trimming: 4 bases; junction bases outside the gene matches: 4. CDR3 bases: TGTGCCACCAGCACCGGACTAGGTTACGAGCAGTACTTC. It specifies CATSTGLGYEQYF.

The V call is TRBV27, the J call TRBJ1-3; D may be TRBD1 (6 bases). The CDR3 totals 15 residues. The V end lost 3 bases, the J end lost 3 bases, and 12 bases lay between the germline ends. Germline-derived CDR1 and CDR2 are MNHEY and SMNVEV (reference sequence). The DNA of the CDR3 is TGTGCCAGCAGTTTCTCTGGCAGGGGTGGAAACACCATATATTTT. It specifies CASSFSGRGGNTIYF.

The gene calls are TRBV4-3 and TRBJ2-5; D is ambiguous. Trimming took 0 bases from V and 9 from J, leaving 11 bases between them. Germline V lookup: CDR1 LGHNA, CDR2 YSLEER. The CDR3 contains 13 residues. CDR3 sequence (DNA): TGCGCCAGCAGCCAAGACCTTAGGAGAGCCCAGTACTTC. As protein: CASSQDLRRAQYF.

The chain joins TRBV4-3 to TRBJ2-2, with TRBD2 identical over 9 bases. Trimming cost V 0 bases and J 6 bases; bases outside gene matches: 5. Germline CDR1 is LGHNA and CDR2 is YSLEER. The CDR3 runs to 16 residues. CDR3 nucleotides: TGCGCCAGCAGCCAAGAGCGGGGGGGCTACGCCGGGGAGCTGTTTTTT. Translation: CASSQERGGYAGELFF.

The chain couples TRBV28 to TRBJ2-5, with D unresolved. CDR3 length: 13 amino acids. From germline, CDR1 is MDHEN and CDR2 SYDVKM. Between the trimmed V and J ends, which lost 3 bases and 4 bases, there was a span of 9 bases. The CDR3 loop reads CASSFGSGETQYF. DNA for the CDR3: TGTGCCAGCAGTTTCGGGTCGGGAGAGACCCAGTACTTC.

The chain recombines TRBV6-5 with TRBJ1-2, with 7 bases that match TRBD1. CDR1 and CDR2 from the germline V gene are MNHEY and SVGAGI. With V trimmed by 3 bases and J by 8 bases, 6 bases remained unmatched. The CDR3 length is 13 residues. CDR3 in DNA: TGTGCCAGCAGTTATGGACAGGACCAGGGCTACACCTTC. Encoded protein: CASSYGQDQGYTF.

The chain combines TRBV30 with TRBJ2-7; tentative D call: TRBD1 (5 bases). Germline CDR1 is GTSNPN and CDR2 is SVGIG (reference sequence). The CDR3 has 14 amino acids. Between the trimmed V and J ends, which lost 4 bases and 0 bases, there was a span of 13 bases. CDR3 residues: CAWNQDMSSYEQYF. The CDR3 region has the DNA TGTGCCTGGAATCAGGACATGAGCTCCTACGAGCAGTACTTC.

This clone was detected only once. The genes are TRBV28 and TRBJ2-1, with 9 positions matching TRBD2. Losses at the gene ends were 3 bases for V and 10 bases for J; bases not matched to a gene: 4. From germline, CDR1 is MDHEN and CDR2 SYDVKM. The CDR3 totals 13 residues. CDR3 coding DNA: TGTGCCAGCAGTTTGGCGGGGGGGCGGGAGCAGTTCTTC. This translates into CASSLAGGREQFF.

As for this clone: A junction end diverges from the germline sequence, so it may reflect a read error. The rearrangement uses TRBV5-4 and TRBJ2-2, with 7 positions matching TRBD2. The CDR3 consists of 16 residues. The germline gives CDR1 SGHNT, CDR2 YYREEE (reference sequence). The CDR3 DNA is TGTGCCAGCAGTTTGGGAGGGCGGGGAAACACCGGGGAGCTGTTTTTT. Translated, it gives CASSLGGRGNTGELFF.

The gene calls are TRBV7-3 and TRBJ2-2, with TRBD1 matching 8 bases. V dropped 6 bases and J dropped 1; count of bases not matched to a gene: 7. The germline V gene has CDR1 SGHTA and CDR2 FQGTGA. CDR3 length: 16 amino acids. The CDR3 spells CASSQMDRENTGELFF. The CDR3 DNA reads as TGTGCCAGCAGTCAAATGGACAGGGAGAACACCGGGGAGCTGTTTTTT.